These 19 T cell receptor beta chains came from one sample sequenced in a study of cytomegalovirus exposure and HLA in healthy donors. It was with 60 Vbeta and 13 Jbeta primers that the PCR ran. Sequencing used immunoSEQ multiplex PCR; TCRdb keeps in-frame clones, though not all of them. Here the sample spans 90,000 to 130,000 clones, approximately 81% being singletons. The sequencing input was PBMCs. Receptors were obtained from a woman aged 18-30 years in good health and CMV-seropositive.

The genes are TRBV5-1 and TRBJ1-2, with 10 positions matching TRBD1. The CDR3 covers 15 residues. The ends lost 0 bases at V and 4 bases at J; junction bases unmatched: 3. CDR1 and CDR2 from the germline V gene are SGHRS and YFSETQ. The DNA of the CDR3 is TGCGCCAGCAGCTTGGGGGACAGGGGCGCCTATGGCTACACCTTC. This gives the protein CASSLGDRGAYGYTF.

The CDR3 bases are TGTGCCAGCAGTTCCGGGACCAGGGGTCAGCCCCAGCATTTT. Protein product: CASSSGTRGQPQHF. The chain recombines TRBV27 with TRBJ1-5, with D possibly TRBD1 on 6 matching bases. Germline V lookup: CDR1 MNHEY, CDR2 SMNVEV (reference sequence). The V end lost 4 bases, the J end lost 6 bases, and 13 bases lay between the germline ends. The CDR3 is 14 amino acids.

V gene TRBV10-3 combines with J gene TRBJ1-2, with D perhaps matching TRBD1 (6 bases). Trimming took off 8 bases at V and 7 bases at J, with 11 bases between the two ends. Per the germline V gene, CDR1 is ENHRY and CDR2 is SYGVKD. The CDR3 consists of 11 residues. CDR3 sequence: CAIGVGAGYTF. CDR3 sequence (DNA): TGTGCCATCGGTGTGGGGGCTGGCTACACCTTC.

This sequence joins TRBV9 and TRBJ1-1, with a tentative D call TRBD1 (6 bases). From germline, CDR1 is SGDLS and CDR2 YYNGEE. The CDR3 is 15 residues long. Trimming cost V 3 bases and J 5 bases, with 17 bases left between them. This chain's CDR3 is CASSAGTSPGTEAFF. The DNA for the CDR3 is TGTGCCAGCAGCGCCGGGACATCGCCGGGGACTGAAGCTTTCTTT.

DNA of the CDR3: TGTGCCACCAGCAGAGCGGGAGGGCCCTACGAGCAGTACTTC. Protein sequence: CATSRAGGPYEQYF. The chain employs TRBV15 and TRBJ2-7; TRBD2 matches at 8 bases. CDR1 LNHNV and CDR2 YYDKDF come from the germline V gene (reference sequence). The CDR3 loop spans 14 amino acids. Trimming removed 1 base from V and 2 bases from J; junction bases left unmatched: 1.

The gene calls are TRBV19 and TRBJ1-5; 8 positions match TRBD1. Germline CDR1 LNHDA, CDR2 SQIVND (reference sequence). Germline trimming cut 7 bases from V and 7 bases from J; bases unmatched to any gene: 9. The CDR3 runs 14 residues. The CDR3 DNA is TGTGCCAGTAAAGTGCAGGGGGCATACCAGCCCCAGCATTTT. Residues: CASKVQGAYQPQHF.

This clone occurred once. The chain recombines TRBV6-4 with TRBJ1-5; D is unclear. Trimming left V 5 bases short and J 7 bases short, with 9 bases between. The CDR3 runs to 12 residues. Germline-derived CDR1 and CDR2 are MRHNA and SNTAGT. The CDR3 loop reads CASSSGGQPQHF. CDR3 DNA: TGTGCCAGCAGTTCCGGAGGGCAGCCCCAGCATTTT.

This chain uses TRBV30 with TRBJ2-1; 13 bases map to TRBD2. Germline values: CDR1 GTSNPN, CDR2 SVGIG (reference sequence). CDR3 size: 17 residues. Trimming took 0 bases from V and 7 from J; bases not matched to a gene: 9. This chain's CDR3 is CAWSVRILAGGPNEQFF. CDR3 nucleotide sequence: TGTGCCTGGAGTGTACGGATACTAGCGGGAGGGCCGAATGAGCAGTTCTTC. Combining the CDR3 with reference TRBV30 and TRBJ2-1 gives the whole variable domain SQTIHQWPATLVQPVGSPLSLECTVEGTSNPNLYWYRQAAGRGLQLLFYSVGIGQISSEVPQNLSASRPQDRQFILSSKKLLLSDSGFYLCAWSVRILAGGPNEQFFGPGTRLTVL.

The chain employs TRBV28 and TRBJ1-4; a weak D match, TRBD1 (6 bases). The CDR3 extends over 18 amino acids. The germline CDR1 and CDR2 sequences are MDHEN and SYDVKM. Between the trimmed V and J ends, which lost 2 bases and 4 bases, there was a span of 20 bases. CDR3 sequence (DNA): TGTGCCAGCAGTTTACGATCCTTCAGGGGCGCCAATAATGAAAAACTGTTTTTT. Amino acid sequence: CASSLRSFRGANNEKLFF.

The chain carries TRBV5-1 and TRBJ2-3; D might be TRBD2 (6 bases). Per the germline V gene, CDR1 is SGHRS and CDR2 is YFSETQ. V was clipped by 2 bases and J by 5 bases, with 9 bases between them. The CDR3 is 13 amino acids. The CDR3 region has the DNA TGCGCCAGCAGCTTAGGGGACTTAGATACGCAGTATTTT. It translates to CASSLGDLDTQYF.

This chain joins TRBV7-3 and TRBJ1-1; D is uncertain. V lost 6 bases, J lost 0 bases, and 14 bases lay in between. The CDR3 sequence is 15 residues long. From germline, CDR1 is SGHTA and CDR2 FQGTGA. The CDR3 bases are TGTGCCAGCAGTTATTCCAGAGGGATGAACACTGAAGCTTTCTTT. Amino acid sequence: CASSYSRGMNTEAFF.

The chain recombines TRBV2 with TRBJ1-2; 10 bases map to TRBD1. Germline trimming cut 5 bases from V and 8 bases from J; bases unmatched to any gene: 5. In germline, CDR1 is SNHLY, CDR2 FYNNEI. This CDR3 has 13 residues. CDR3 nucleotides: TGTGCCAGCAGTCCGACAGGGGGCAGGGGCTACACCTTC. Amino acid sequence: CASSPTGGRGYTF.

The genes are TRBV5-1 and TRBJ2-3, with D possibly TRBD1 on 6 matching bases. The CDR3 totals 14 residues. Trimming stripped 2 bases from V and 1 base from J, with 8 bases between. CDR1 and CDR2 (germline): SGHRS, YFSETQ. CDR3: CASSLYRGTDTQYF. CDR3 bases: TGCGCCAGCAGCTTATACAGGGGCACAGATACGCAGTATTTT. Looking up the rest from reference TRBV5-1 and TRBJ2-3 gives the full variable domain: KAGVTQTPRYLIKTRGQQVTLSCSPISGHRSVSWYQQTPGQGLQFLFEYFSETQRNKGNFPGRFSGRQFSNSRSEMNVSTLELGDSALYLCASSLYRGTDTQYFGPGTRLTVL.

The chain recombines TRBV5-1 with TRBJ2-7; 8 bases line up with TRBD2. The CDR3 consists of 15 residues. Per germline, CDR1 SGHRS and CDR2 YFSETQ. Trimming removed 7 bases from V and 2 bases from J; junction bases left unmatched: 11. The CDR3 nucleotides are TGCGCCAGCTCCACTAGCGGAGGGCGTCCCTACGAGCAGTACTTC. This gives the protein CASSTSGGRPYEQYF.

This rearrangement joins TRBV6-6 to TRBJ1-3; 7 bases line up with TRBD1. The germline CDR1 and CDR2 sequences are MNHNY and SVGAGI (reference sequence). This CDR3 contains 15 residues. Unmatched junction bases numbered 8, after V lost 6 bases and J lost 3 bases. CDR3 coding DNA: TGTGCCAGCAGCTGGACAGGATTAAATGGAAACACCATATATTTT. Translating it yields CASSWTGLNGNTIYF.

CDR3: CASSAGLAGGNEQFF. The CDR3 DNA follows: TGTGCCAGCAGCGCGGGACTAGCGGGAGGGAATGAGCAGTTCTTC. The chain is built from TRBV9 and TRBJ2-1; the match to TRBD2 covers 16 bases. Germline values: CDR1 SGDLS, CDR2 YYNGEE. This CDR3 contains 15 residues. The ends lost 3 bases at V and 7 bases at J; junction bases unmatched: 1.

The genes are TRBV6-1 and TRBJ2-4; D is ambiguous. In germline, CDR1 is MNHNS, CDR2 SASEGT. With 4 bases removed from V and 5 bases from J, the gap between germline ends came to 9 bases. There are 13 residues in the CDR3. CDR3 nucleotides: TGTGCCAGCAGTGCCCAGGCAGAAAACATTCAGTACTTC. It yields the protein CASSAQAENIQYF.

The V and J genes are TRBV6-6 and TRBJ2-4, with TRBD1 as a possible D gene (5 bases). The V gene lost 0 bases and the J gene lost 13 bases, with 10 bases spanning the gap. The germline gives CDR1 MNHNY, CDR2 SVGAGI (reference sequence). CDR3 length equals 12 residues. The CDR3: CASSYSQGWQYF. The CDR3 DNA reads as TGTGCCAGCAGTTACTCGCAGGGCTGGCAGTACTTC.

This chain joins TRBV7-9 and TRBJ2-7; D not certain. The V gene's germline CDR1 is SEHNR and CDR2 FQNEAQ (reference sequence). The CDR3 is 12 residues long. Between the trimmed V and J ends, which lost 1 base and 6 bases, there was a span of 7 bases. CDR3 nucleotides: TGTGCCAGCAGCTTAGAAGAGAGCGAGCAGTACTTC. It translates to CASSLEESEQYF.